This T cell receptor beta chain was profiled in a study of blood T cell repertoires in COVID-19. Whole-study context: Specimens from acute and convalescent COVID-19 originated in the United States, Italy and Spain. PBMCs, B-cell-depleted T cells, or T cells were the source of the cDNA or gDNA that made up the material.

Methods used by the authors: Amplification of reference gene primers was used by the study to estimate nucleated cell counts. Profiled with immunoSEQ multiplex PCR; TCRdb holds only in-frame clones, not every one. That table is the source of V, J and clone size, and D and trimming were worked out from the DNA. The data contain approximately 360,000 clones, about 90% of them singletons. Germline CDR1 SGHVS, CDR2 FNYEAQ. V shed 8 bases and J shed 3 bases, with 13 bases lying between them. The CDR3 loop spans 13 amino acids. Material for sequencing was peripheral blood. The TCR comes from a man aged 40-49 years with acute or convalescent COVID-19. The chain carries TRBV7-6 and TRBJ2-5; TRBD1 is a possible D gene (6 bases). CDR3 sequence reads: CASARDKEETQYF. In DNA form, the CDR3 reads TGTGCCAGCGCCCGGGACAAAGAAGAGACCCAGTACTTC.